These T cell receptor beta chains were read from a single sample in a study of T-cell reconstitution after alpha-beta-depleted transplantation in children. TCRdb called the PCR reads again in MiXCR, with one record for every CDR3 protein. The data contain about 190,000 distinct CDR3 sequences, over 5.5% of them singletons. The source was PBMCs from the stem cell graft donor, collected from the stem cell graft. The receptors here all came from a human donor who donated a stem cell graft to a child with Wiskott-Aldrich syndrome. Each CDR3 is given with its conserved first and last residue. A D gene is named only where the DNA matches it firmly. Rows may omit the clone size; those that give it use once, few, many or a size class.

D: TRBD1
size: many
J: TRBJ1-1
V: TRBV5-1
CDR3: CASSLWTGYTEAFF
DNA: TGCGCCAGCAGCCTATGGACAGGGTACACTGAAGCTTTCTTT

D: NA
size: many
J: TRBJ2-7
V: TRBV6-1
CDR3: CASSAEDEGKRNEQYF
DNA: TGTGCCAGCAGTGCCGAGGACGAGGGAAAACGGAACGAGCAGTACTTC

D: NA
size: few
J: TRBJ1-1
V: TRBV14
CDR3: CASSQVTNTEAFF
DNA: TGTGCCAGCAGCCAAGTCACTAACACTGAAGCTTTCTTT

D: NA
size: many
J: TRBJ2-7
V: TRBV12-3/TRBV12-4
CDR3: CASSLTGHEQYF
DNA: TGTGCCAGCAGCCTTACAGGACACGAGCAGTACTTC

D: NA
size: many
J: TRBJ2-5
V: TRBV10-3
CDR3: CAISWESQETQYF
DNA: TGTGCCATCAGTTGGGAATCGCAAGAGACCCAGTACTTC

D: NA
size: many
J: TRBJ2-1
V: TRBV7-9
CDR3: CASSLEAGRGLSYNEQFF
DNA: TGTGCCAGCAGCTTAGAGGCGGGTCGGGGGTTGTCCTACAATGAGCAGTTCTTC

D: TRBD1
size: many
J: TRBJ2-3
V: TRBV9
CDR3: CASGQGGLSTDTQYF
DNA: TGTGCCAGCGGACAGGGGGGCCTCTCCACAGATACGCAGTATTTT

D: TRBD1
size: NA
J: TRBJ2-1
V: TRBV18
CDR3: CASSPISTGINEQFF
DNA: TGTGCCAGCTCACCAATTTCGACAGGGATCAATGAGCAGTTCTTC

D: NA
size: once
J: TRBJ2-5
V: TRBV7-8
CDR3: CASSRDGAATETQYF
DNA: TGTGCCAGCAGCCGAGATGGGGCCGCCACGGAGACCCAGTACTTC

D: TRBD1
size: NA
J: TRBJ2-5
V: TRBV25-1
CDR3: CASSESQRGTGGETQYF
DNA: TGTGCCAGCAGCGAATCCCAACGCGGGACAGGGGGCGAGACCCAGTACTTC

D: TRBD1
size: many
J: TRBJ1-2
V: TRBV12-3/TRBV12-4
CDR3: CASSGDRGANYGYTF
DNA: TGTGCCAGCAGTGGAGACAGGGGGGCTAACTATGGCTACACCTTC

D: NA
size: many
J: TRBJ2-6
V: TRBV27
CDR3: CASSFEAGYSGANVLTF
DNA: TGTGCCAGCAGTTTTGAGGCTGGGTACTCTGGGGCCAACGTCCTGACTTTC

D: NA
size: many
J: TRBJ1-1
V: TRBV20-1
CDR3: CSASLRRGGTEAFF
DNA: TGCAGTGCTAGTCTTCGGAGGGGGGGGACTGAAGCTTTCTTT

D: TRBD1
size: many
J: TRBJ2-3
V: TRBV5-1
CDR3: CATATGPTDTQYF
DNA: TGCGCCACCGCGACAGGGCCCACAGATACGCAGTATTTT